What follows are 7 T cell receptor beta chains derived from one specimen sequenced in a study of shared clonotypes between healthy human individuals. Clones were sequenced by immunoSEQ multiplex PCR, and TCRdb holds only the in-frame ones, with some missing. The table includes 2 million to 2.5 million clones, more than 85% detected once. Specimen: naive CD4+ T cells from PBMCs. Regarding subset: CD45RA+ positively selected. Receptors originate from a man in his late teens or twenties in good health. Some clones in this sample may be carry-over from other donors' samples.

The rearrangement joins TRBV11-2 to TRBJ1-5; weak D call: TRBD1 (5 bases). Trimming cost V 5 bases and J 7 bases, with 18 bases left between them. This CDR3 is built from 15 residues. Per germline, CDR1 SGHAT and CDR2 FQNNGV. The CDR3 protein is CASSPRGQGRQPQHF. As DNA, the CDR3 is TGTGCCAGCAGCCCTCGCGGGCAGGGTCGGCAGCCCCAGCATTTT. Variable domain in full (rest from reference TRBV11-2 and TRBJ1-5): EAGVAQSPRYKIIEKRQSVAFWCNPISGHATLYWYQQILGQGPKLLIQFQNNGVVDDSQLPKDRFSAERLKGVDSTLKIQPAKLEDSAVYLCASSPRGQGRQPQHFGDGTRLSIL.

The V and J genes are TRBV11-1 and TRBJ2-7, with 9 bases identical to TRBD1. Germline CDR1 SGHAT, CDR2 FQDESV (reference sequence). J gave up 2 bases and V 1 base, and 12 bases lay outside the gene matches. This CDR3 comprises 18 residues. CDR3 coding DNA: TGTGCCAGCAGCTTAGGTTCTATCGGGACAGGGATCGCCTACGAGCAGTACTTC. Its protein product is CASSLGSIGTGIAYEQYF.

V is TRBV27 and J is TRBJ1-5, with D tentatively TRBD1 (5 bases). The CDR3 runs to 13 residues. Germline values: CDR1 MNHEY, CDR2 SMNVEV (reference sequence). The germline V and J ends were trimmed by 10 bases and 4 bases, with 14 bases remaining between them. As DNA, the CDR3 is TGTGCCACCTCGACGGGACTGAATCAGCCCCAGCATTTT. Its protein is CATSTGLNQPQHF.

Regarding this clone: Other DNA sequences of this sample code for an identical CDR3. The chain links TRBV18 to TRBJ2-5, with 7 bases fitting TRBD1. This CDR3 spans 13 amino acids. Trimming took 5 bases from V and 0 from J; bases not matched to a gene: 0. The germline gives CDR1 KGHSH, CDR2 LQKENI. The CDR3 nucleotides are TGTGCCAGCTCAGGGACAGACCAAGAGACCCAGTACTTC. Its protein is CASSGTDQETQYF.

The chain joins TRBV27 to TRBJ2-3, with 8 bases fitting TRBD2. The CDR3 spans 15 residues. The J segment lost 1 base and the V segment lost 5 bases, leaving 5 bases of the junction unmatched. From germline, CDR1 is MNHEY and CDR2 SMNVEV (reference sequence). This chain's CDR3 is CASSPGLAGTDTQYF. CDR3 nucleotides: TGTGCCAGCAGTCCAGGACTAGCAGGCACAGATACGCAGTATTTT.

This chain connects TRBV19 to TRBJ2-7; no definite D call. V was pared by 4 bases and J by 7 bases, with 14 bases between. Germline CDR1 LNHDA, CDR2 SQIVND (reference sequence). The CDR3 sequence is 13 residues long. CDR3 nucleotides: TGTGCCAGTAGTACCAACCTAGTTTGGGAGCAGTACTTC. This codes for CASSTNLVWEQYF.

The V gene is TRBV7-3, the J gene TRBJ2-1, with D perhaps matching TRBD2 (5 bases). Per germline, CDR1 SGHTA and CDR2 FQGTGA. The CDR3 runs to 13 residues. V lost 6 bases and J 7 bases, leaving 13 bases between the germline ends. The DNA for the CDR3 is TGTGCCAGCAGTTCGAGGGCGGATAATGAGCAGTTCTTC. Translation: CASSSRADNEQFF. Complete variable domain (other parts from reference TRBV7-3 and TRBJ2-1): GAGVSQTPSNKVTEKGKYVELRCDPISGHTALYWYRQSLGQGPEFLIYFQGTGAADDSGLPNDRFFAVRPEGSVSTLKIQRTERGDSAVYLCASSSRADNEQFFGPGTRLTVL.